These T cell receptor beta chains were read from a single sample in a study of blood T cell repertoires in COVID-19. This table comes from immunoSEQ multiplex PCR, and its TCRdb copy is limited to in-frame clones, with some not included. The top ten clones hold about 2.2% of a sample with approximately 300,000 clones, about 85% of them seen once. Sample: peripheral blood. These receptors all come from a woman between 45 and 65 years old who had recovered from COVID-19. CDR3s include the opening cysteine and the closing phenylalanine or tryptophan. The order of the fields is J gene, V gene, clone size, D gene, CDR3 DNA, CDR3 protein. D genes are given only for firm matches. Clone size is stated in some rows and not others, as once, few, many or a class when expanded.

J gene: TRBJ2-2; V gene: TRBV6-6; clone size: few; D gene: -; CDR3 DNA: TGTGCCAGCAGTACAGAGGGCTTCACCGGGGAGCTGTTTTTT; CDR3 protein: CASSTEGFTGELFF
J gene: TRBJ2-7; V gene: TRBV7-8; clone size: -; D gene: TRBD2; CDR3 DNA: TGTGCCAGCAGCTTCTTGGGACTAGCGGGATACGAGCAGTACTTC; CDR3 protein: CASSFLGLAGYEQYF
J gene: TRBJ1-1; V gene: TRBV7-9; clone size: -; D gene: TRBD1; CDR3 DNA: TGTGCCAGCAGCTTAGTAACAGGGGGCGCGAGCACTGAAGCTTTCTTT; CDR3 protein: CASSLVTGGASTEAFF
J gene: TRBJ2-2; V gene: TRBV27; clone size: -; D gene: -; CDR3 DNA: TGTGCCAGCAGTTTCCATACAGGGTACTACACCGGGGAGCTGTTTTTT; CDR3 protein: CASSFHTGYYTGELFF
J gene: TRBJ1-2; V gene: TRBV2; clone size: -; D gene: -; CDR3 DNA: TGTGCCAGCAGTCGAGAAGGTACAGGGACCTATGGCTACACCTTC; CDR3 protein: CASSREGTGTYGYTF
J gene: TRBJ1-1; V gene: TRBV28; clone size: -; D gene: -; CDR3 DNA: TGTGCCAGCACCCCTCTAGGAACTGAAGCTTTCTTT; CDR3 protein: CASTPLGTEAFF
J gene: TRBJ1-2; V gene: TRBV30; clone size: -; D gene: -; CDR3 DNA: TGTGCCTGGAGGTTGGTTGCCCAAGATAGTGGCTACACCTTC; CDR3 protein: CAWRLVAQDSGYTF
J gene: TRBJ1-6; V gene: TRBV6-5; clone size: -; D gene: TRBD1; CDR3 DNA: TGTGCCAGCAGTTCCGGGACAGGCTATAATTCACCCCTCCACTTT; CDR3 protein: CASSSGTGYNSPLHF
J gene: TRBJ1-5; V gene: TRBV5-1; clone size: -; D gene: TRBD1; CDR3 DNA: TGCGCCACCCCCCCGGGAAGGGGGCGTAGAAAGAGCAATCAGCCCCAGCATTTT; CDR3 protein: CATPPGRGRRKSNQPQHF
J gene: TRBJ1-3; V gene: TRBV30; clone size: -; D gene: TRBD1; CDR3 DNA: TGTGCCTGGAGTGGGGGGGACAGGACTGGAAACACCATATATTTT; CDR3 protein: CAWSGGDRTGNTIYF